This is a list of T cell receptor beta chains from one sample in a study of shared clonotypes between healthy human individuals. TCRdb keeps only in-frame clones here, not all; method: immunoSEQ multiplex PCR. The sample carries some 1,900,000 clones, about 95% recorded once. Sequenced: naive CD8+ T cells sorted from blood. The source is a man aged 18 to 30 in good health. Both conserved end residues are part of each CDR3. A D gene is named only where the DNA matches it firmly. The listing skips clone size in some rows; elsewhere it reads once, few, many or a size class.

TRBJ1-2	.	TRBV27	.	TGTGCCAGCAGTTCTTGGGGGCTTGATGGCTACACCTTC	CASSSWGLDGYTF
TRBJ2-5	once	TRBV6-5	.	TGTGCCAGCAGTCCCGTGGTAGGGGAGACCCAGTACTTC	CASSPVVGETQYF
TRBJ2-5	.	TRBV19	TRBD2	TGTGCCAGTAGTATTGGACTAGCCGTCTTCCAATCCGGAGAGACCCAGTACTTC	CASSIGLAVFQSGETQYF
TRBJ2-5	.	TRBV5-4	.	TGTGCCAGCAGCGCCGGGACTTCTCAAGAGACCCAGTACTTC	CASSAGTSQETQYF
TRBJ1-2	.	TRBV6-5	.	TGTGCCAGCAGTTACGTTGGGGATGGCTATGGCTACACCTTC	CASSYVGDGYGYTF
TRBJ2-5	.	TRBV4-3	TRBD2	TGCGCCAGCAGCCAAGATGGGGCGGCTAGCGGGAGACAAGAGACCCAGTACTTC	CASSQDGAASGRQETQYF
TRBJ2-1	.	TRBV6-5	.	TGTGCCAGCAGCTTGACCCAGGGACCATACAATGAGCAGTTCTTC	CASSLTQGPYNEQFF
TRBJ2-7	.	TRBV10-1	TRBD1	TGCGCCAGCAGTGATGAGACAGGGGGAGGCGAGCAGTACTTC	CASSDETGGGEQYF
TRBJ1-2	.	TRBV5-6	.	TGTGCCAGCAACTTGGAAGGAGTCGAGGGAAATTATGGCTACACCTTC	CASNLEGVEGNYGYTF
TRBJ2-3	.	TRBV4-1	.	TGCGCCAGCAGCCAAGCTACAGGGAGCGGAGATACGCAGTATTTT	CASSQATGSGDTQYF
TRBJ2-7	.	TRBV4-3	.	TGCGCCAGCAGCCAAGACTGGGCGGAGGGGCCCCTCTCCTACGAGCAGTACTTC	CASSQDWAEGPLSYEQYF
TRBJ2-7	.	TRBV10-3	TRBD2	TGTGCCACCCGGGGAGGGTACGAGCAGTACTTC	CATRGGYEQYF
TRBJ2-7	once	TRBV27	.	TGTGCCAGCAGCCCGACGGGCGTAATCGGCTCCTACGAGCAGTACTTC	CASSPTGVIGSYEQYF
TRBJ1-3	.	TRBV5-6	.	TGTGCCAGCAGCAGCTCCGGGGCAGGGGGAAACACCATATATTTT	CASSSSGAGGNTIYF
TRBJ2-7	.	TRBV27	.	TGTGCCAGCAGTTTCGGCAGGGCCTACGAGCAGTACTTC	CASSFGRAYEQYF
TRBJ2-1	.	TRBV6-1	TRBD1	TGTGCCAGCATGGCTGGGACAGGGGTCAATGAGCAGTTCTTC	CASMAGTGVNEQFF
TRBJ1-2	once	TRBV28	TRBD1	TGTGCCAGCAGTTTAACAGGGGATATCGGCTACACCTTC	CASSLTGDIGYTF
TRBJ2-3	.	TRBV7-6	.	TGTGCCAGCAGCTTATTAGGGACAGATACGCAGTATTTT	CASSLLGTDTQYF
TRBJ2-7	.	TRBV10-3	TRBD1	TGTGCCATCTCCACAGGTGGGACAGGGACCTACGAGCAGTACTTC	CAISTGGTGTYEQYF
TRBJ2-7	.	TRBV5-5	.	TGTGCCAGCAGCCTGGGTGTATACGAGCAGTACTTC	CASSLGVYEQYF
TRBJ1-1	.	TRBV7-6	.	TGTGCCAGCAGCTTAGGAGACGGTATGAACACTGAAGCTTTCTTT	CASSLGDGMNTEAFF
TRBJ2-5	once	TRBV4-3	TRBD2	TGCGCCAGCAGCCAAGACGGGAGGGCAGAGACCCAGTACTTC	CASSQDGRAETQYF
TRBJ2-7	.	TRBV5-6	TRBD1	TGTGCCAGCAGCCCGGGACAGGGCCGAGGGTACGAGCAGTACTTC	CASSPGQGRGYEQYF
TRBJ2-5	.	TRBV27	.	TGTGCCAGCAGTCTCCCGGGCCCCTGGGGGACCCAGTACTTC	CASSLPGPWGTQYF
TRBJ2-5	.	TRBV5-6	TRBD2	TGTGCCAGCAGCTTAGCGGGGCTAGAAGAGACCCAGTACTTC	CASSLAGLEETQYF
TRBJ2-7	.	TRBV4-1	.	TGCGCCAGCAGCCAATTTGGTCGGGGGTGGGAGCAGTACTTC	CASSQFGRGWEQYF
TRBJ2-7	.	TRBV11-2	.	TGTGCCAGCACCGAGGGAGGAACGGCCTACGAGCAGTACTTC	CASTEGGTAYEQYF
TRBJ1-4	.	TRBV27	.	TGTGCCAGCAGTTTATTATCCGGGGAAAAACTGTTTTTT	CASSLLSGEKLFF
TRBJ1-1	once	TRBV5-4	.	TGTGCCAGCAGCTTGGCCTGGGGGGGCCCTGAAATGAACACTGAAGCTTTCTTT	CASSLAWGGPEMNTEAFF
TRBJ2-1	.	TRBV4-1	.	TGCGCCAGCAGCCAAGGTCAGACACGGAGGGCCAATGAGCAGTTCTTC	CASSQGQTRRANEQFF
TRBJ2-4	.	TRBV11-2	.	TGTGCCAGCAGCCCCGGGCCGATAGCCAAAAACATTCAGTACTTC	CASSPGPIAKNIQYF
TRBJ2-1	.	TRBV5-8	.	TGTGCCAGCAGCTTTCTAAATGGAAACAATGAGCAGTTCTTC	CASSFLNGNNEQFF
TRBJ1-1	.	TRBV6-5	.	TGTGCCAGCAGTTACGTCTTAGGGAACACTGAAGCTTTCTTT	CASSYVLGNTEAFF
TRBJ2-3	.	TRBV5-1	TRBD1	TGCGCCAGCAGCTCGGGACAGGGGACAGATACGCAGTATTTT	CASSSGQGTDTQYF
TRBJ2-6	.	TRBV28	.	TGTGCCAGCACCGAAACCGGGGCCAACGTCCTGACTTTC	CASTETGANVLTF
TRBJ1-2	.	TRBV7-9	.	TGTGCCAGCAGCCTCCCCCACCGCTATGGCTACACCTTC	CASSLPHRYGYTF
TRBJ2-1	.	TRBV10-1	.	TGCGCCAGCAGTGAGAGTCGCGGAGGGATTAGGGATGAGCAGTTCTTC	CASSESRGGIRDEQFF
TRBJ2-1	.	TRBV7-9	TRBD2	TGTGCCAGCAGCGTCCTAGCGGGGGCCCCTGCCCCTGACTACAATGAGCAGTTCTTC	CASSVLAGAPAPDYNEQFF
TRBJ2-5	.	TRBV7-9	TRBD2	TGTGCCAGCAGCTCAACGGGGGGGCAAGAGACCCAGTACTTC	CASSSTGGQETQYF
TRBJ2-7	.	TRBV7-9	.	TGTGCCAGCGCCCCTTCGGGTGACGAGCAGTACTTC	CASAPSGDEQYF
TRBJ2-3	.	TRBV10-3	TRBD2	TGTGCCATCAGTGAGCCTTTCGGGGGGGCTTGGGATACGCAGTATTTT	CAISEPFGGAWDTQYF